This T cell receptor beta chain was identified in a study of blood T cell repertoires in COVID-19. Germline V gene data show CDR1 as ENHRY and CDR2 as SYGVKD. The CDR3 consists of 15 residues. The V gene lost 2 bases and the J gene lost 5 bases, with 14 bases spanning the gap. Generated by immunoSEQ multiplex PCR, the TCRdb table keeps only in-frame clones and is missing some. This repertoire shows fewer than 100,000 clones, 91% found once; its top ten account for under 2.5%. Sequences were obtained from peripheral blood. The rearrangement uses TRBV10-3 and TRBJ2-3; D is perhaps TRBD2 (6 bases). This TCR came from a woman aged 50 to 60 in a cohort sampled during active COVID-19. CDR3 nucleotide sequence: TGTGCCATCAGTGAGCGTTCGGGAGTCCGAGATACGCAGTATTTT. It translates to CAISERSGVRDTQYF.